The T cell receptor (beta chain) described here comes from a study of blood T cell repertoires in COVID-19. CDR3 length: 15 residues. Trimming removed 4 bases at V and 6 bases at J, with 17 bases between. Germline CDR1 and CDR2: SGHVS and FQNEAQ. Assay: immunoSEQ multiplex PCR; the TCRdb copy retains only in-frame clones and omits some. The sample includes 210,000 or so clones, under 90% seen only once; the top ten take around 10%. This clone has a single count. The sequenced sample was PBMCs or T cells enriched from blood (not recorded which). This clonotype was obtained from a woman between 50 and 59 years old with acute COVID-19. This chain connects TRBV7-8 to TRBJ2-3, with a possible D match to TRBD2 (6 bases). This CDR3 reads CASSSPAGIGDTQYF. In DNA, the CDR3 is TGTGCCAGCAGCTCACCGGCGGGGATTGGCGATACGCAGTATTTT. Using reference TRBV7-8 and TRBJ2-3 for the parts outside the CDR3, the full variable domain is GAGVSQSPRYKVAKRGQDVALRCDPISGHVSLFWYQQALGQGPEFLTYFQNEAQLDKSGLPSDRFFAERPEGSVSTLKIQRTQQEDSAVYLCASSSPAGIGDTQYFGPGTRLTVL.